Shown below are 16 T cell receptor beta chains from a single sample sequenced in a study of blood T cell repertoires in COVID-19. Data came from immunoSEQ multiplex PCR; TCRdb stores just in-frame clones and leaves some out. The sample yields more than 30,000 clones, about nine tenths seen once. Sequenced: peripheral blood. The origin of the receptors is a woman aged 80 or over with active or convalescent COVID-19.

The J gene is TRBJ2-1, the V gene TRBV2, with 9 bases that match TRBD1. The CDR3 extends over 16 amino acids. In germline, CDR1 is SNHLY, CDR2 FYNNEI. J lost 10 bases, V lost 7 bases, and 17 bases had no gene match. DNA for the CDR3: TGTGCCAGCACCCTACCGGGACAGGGAAGAAACCGCGAGCAGTTCTTC. Its translation: CASTLPGQGRNREQFF.

The chain couples TRBV12-3 or TRBV12-4 to TRBJ1-6; D perhaps matches TRBD1 (5 bases). This CDR3 contains 13 residues. The ends were cut back, 4 bases at V and 9 bases at J, with 10 bases in the middle. CDR3 nucleotide sequence: TGTGCCAGCAGTTCGCGCAGGGTTTCACCCCTCCACTTT. Amino acid sequence: CASSSRRVSPLHF.

V gene TRBV15 combines with J gene TRBJ2-1, with 10 bases aligning to TRBD2. There are 16 residues in the CDR3. J was trimmed by 12 bases and V by 6 bases; bases with no gene match: 17. Germline V gene lookup returns CDR1 LNHNV and CDR2 YYDKDF (reference sequence). DNA for the CDR3: TGTGCCACCAGTCCCGAGCGGGGGGGCGGTATGAGTTGGCAGTTCTTC. Its translation is CATSPERGGGMSWQFF.

This clone occurred once. This chain joins TRBV5-5 and TRBJ2-5; D perhaps matches TRBD2 (6 bases). Per germline, CDR1 SGHKS and CDR2 YYEKEE (reference sequence). The ends were cut back, 6 bases at V and 2 bases at J, with 23 bases in the middle. The CDR3 totals 17 residues. The CDR3 spells CASKPIGFGEVQETQYF. The CDR3 bases are TGTGCCAGCAAGCCCATAGGTTTCGGGGAGGTACAAGAGACCCAGTACTTC. Using reference TRBV5-5 and TRBJ2-5 for the parts outside the CDR3, the full variable domain is DAGVTQSPTHLIKTRGQQVTLRCSPISGHKSVSWYQQVLGQGPQFIFQYYEKEERGRGNFPDRFSARQFPNYSSELNVNALLLGDSALYLCASKPIGFGEVQETQYFGPGTRLLVL.

This clone was observed a single time. The genes are TRBV19 and TRBJ1-3; a possible D gene is TRBD1 (6 bases). There are 14 residues in the CDR3. V dropped 8 bases and J dropped 1 base, with 12 bases sitting between them. The germline gives CDR1 LNHDA, CDR2 SQIVND (reference sequence). CDR3 amino acids: CASFPQGSGNTIYF. In nucleotides, the CDR3 is TGTGCCAGTTTTCCACAGGGATCTGGAAACACCATATATTTT.

Only one count was recorded for this clone. The rearrangement links TRBV4-2 to TRBJ2-1, with 11 bases aligning to TRBD1. Germline values: CDR1 LGHNA, CDR2 YNFKEQ. This CDR3 is 17 amino acids long. The V gene end was trimmed by 1 base and the J gene end by 6 bases; junction bases not matched to a gene: 8. CDR3 bases: TGTGCCAGCAGCCAAGTCTACCGGGACAGGGGGGTCAATGAGCAGTTCTTC. It encodes CASSQVYRDRGVNEQFF.

The chain uses TRBV24-1 and TRBJ2-5; D unresolved. V lost 3 bases, J lost 5 bases, and 9 bases lay in between. Per the germline V gene, CDR1 is KGHDR and CDR2 is SFDVKD. This CDR3 spans 13 amino acids. For the CDR3, the DNA is TGTGCCACCAGTGATCCCCGTCCGGAGACCCAGTACTTC. Translated: CATSDPRPETQYF.

The genes are TRBV5-4 and TRBJ2-7; TRBD2 matches at 10 bases. Germline loops: CDR1 SGHNT, CDR2 YYREEE (reference sequence). The junction had 6 bases not matched to a gene; V was cut back by 0 bases and J by 6 bases. The CDR3 length is 15 residues. The CDR3 reads CASSLGAGGQSEQYF. In DNA, the CDR3 is TGTGCCAGCAGCTTGGGAGCGGGGGGGCAAAGCGAGCAGTACTTC.

Only one count was recorded for this clone. The CDR3 protein is CASSTAGTGFGNTIYF. The CDR3, as DNA: TGTGCCAGTAGTACCGCCGGGACAGGGTTTGGAAACACCATATATTTT. V gene TRBV19 combines with J gene TRBJ1-3, with 9 bases lining up with TRBD1. Germline-derived CDR1 and CDR2 are LNHDA and SQIVND (reference sequence). This CDR3 contains 16 residues. J was trimmed by 3 bases and V by 4 bases; bases with no gene match: 7.

This chain uses TRBV10-2 with TRBJ1-5; no definite D call. Trimming cost V 6 bases and J 1 base, with 10 bases left between them. The germline V gene has CDR1 WSHSY and CDR2 SAAADI. The CDR3 spans 14 residues. CDR3 in amino acids: CASRDGSSNQPQHF. The DNA for the CDR3 is TGCGCCAGCAGAGACGGGTCGAGCAATCAGCCCCAGCATTTT.

The rearrangement links TRBV6-5 to TRBJ1-1; perhaps TRBD1 as D (5 bases). V was shortened by 5 bases and J by 2 bases, with 9 bases between the two germline ends. The CDR3 loop spans 13 amino acids. From germline, CDR1 is MNHEY and CDR2 SVGAGI. The CDR3 reads CASSKQVNTEAFF. The CDR3 DNA reads as TGTGCCAGCAGTAAACAGGTTAACACTGAAGCTTTCTTT.

This chain uses TRBV2 with TRBJ1-6; D is ambiguous. V lost 5 bases and J lost 14, with 10 bases in between. Per germline, CDR1 SNHLY and CDR2 FYNNEI. CDR3 length equals 11 residues. For the CDR3, the DNA is TGTGCCAGCAGTTGGGCAGGCACCCTCCACTTT. It specifies CASSWAGTLHF.

The J gene is TRBJ1-2, the V gene TRBV7-3; D is unresolved. The germline CDR1 and CDR2 sequences are SGHTA and FQGTGA. Trimming shortened V by 2 bases and J by 4 bases, and 8 bases separated the two germline ends. The CDR3 consists of 13 residues. The CDR3 DNA sequence: TGTGCCAGCAGCTTACTGGAGGGCTATGGCTACACCTTC. This sequence encodes CASSLLEGYGYTF. The full variable domain, rest sourced from reference TRBV7-3 and TRBJ1-2, is GAGVSQTPSNKVTEKGKYVELRCDPISGHTALYWYRQSLGQGPEFLIYFQGTGAADDSGLPNDRFFAVRPEGSVSTLKIQRTERGDSAVYLCASSLLEGYGYTFGSGTRLTVV.

The chain couples TRBV2 to TRBJ1-1, with 9 nucleotides matching TRBD1. Trimming cost V 8 bases and J 2 bases; bases outside gene matches: 6. This CDR3 has 14 amino acids. Looked up from germline, CDR1 is SNHLY and CDR2 is FYNNEI. The CDR3, as DNA: TGTGCCAGCGGGGACAGGGTGGGAAACACTGAAGCTTTCTTT. It yields the protein CASGDRVGNTEAFF.

This sequence joins TRBV4-1 and TRBJ2-7; TRBD1 matches at 8 bases. V gave up 3 bases and J gave up 0 bases; unmatched junction bases: 7. CDR3 length equals 16 residues. Per the germline V gene, CDR1 is MGHRA and CDR2 is YSYEKL. The CDR3, as DNA: TGCGCCAGCAGCCAGGCCGGGACAGGCAGCTCCTACGAGCAGTACTTC. This translates into CASSQAGTGSSYEQYF.

The rearrangement joins TRBV4-1 to TRBJ1-1, with 8 bases aligning to TRBD1. V gave up 4 bases and J gave up 5 bases; unmatched junction bases: 27. This CDR3 has 21 amino acids. The germline V gene has CDR1 MGHRA and CDR2 YSYEKL. DNA for the CDR3: TGCGCCAGCAGCCGCCAAGATATCCAGGGGGCGCTGGGTTTATCAGGAACTGAAGCTTTCTTT. Protein product: CASSRQDIQGALGLSGTEAFF.